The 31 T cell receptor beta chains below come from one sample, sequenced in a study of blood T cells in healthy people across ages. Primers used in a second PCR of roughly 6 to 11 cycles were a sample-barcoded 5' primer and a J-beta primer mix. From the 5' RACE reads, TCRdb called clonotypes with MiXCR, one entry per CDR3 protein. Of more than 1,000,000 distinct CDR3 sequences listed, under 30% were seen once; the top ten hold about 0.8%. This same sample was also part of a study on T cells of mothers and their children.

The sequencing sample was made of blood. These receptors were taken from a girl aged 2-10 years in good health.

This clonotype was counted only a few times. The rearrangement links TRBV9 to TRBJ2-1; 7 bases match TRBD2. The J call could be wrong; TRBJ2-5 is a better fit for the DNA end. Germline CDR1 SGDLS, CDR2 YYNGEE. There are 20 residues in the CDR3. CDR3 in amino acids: CASSVGRVPGREKLQETQYF. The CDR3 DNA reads TGTGCCAGCAGCGTCGGTCGGGTGCCGGGGCGGGAGAAACTACAAGAGACCCAGTACTTC.

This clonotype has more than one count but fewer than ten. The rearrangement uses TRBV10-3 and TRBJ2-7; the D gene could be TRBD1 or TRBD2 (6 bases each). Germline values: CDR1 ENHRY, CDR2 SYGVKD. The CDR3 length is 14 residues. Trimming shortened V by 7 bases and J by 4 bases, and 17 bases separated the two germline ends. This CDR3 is CAIKWAGGGYEQYF. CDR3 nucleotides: TGTGCCATCAAGTGGGCCGGGGGCGGGTACGAGCAGTACTTC.

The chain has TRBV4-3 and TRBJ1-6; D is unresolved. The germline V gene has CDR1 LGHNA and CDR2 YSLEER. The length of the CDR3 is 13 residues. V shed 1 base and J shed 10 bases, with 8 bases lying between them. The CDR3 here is CASSQVVGSPLHF. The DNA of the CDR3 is TGCGCCAGCAGCCAAGTCGTAGGGTCACCCCTCCACTTT.

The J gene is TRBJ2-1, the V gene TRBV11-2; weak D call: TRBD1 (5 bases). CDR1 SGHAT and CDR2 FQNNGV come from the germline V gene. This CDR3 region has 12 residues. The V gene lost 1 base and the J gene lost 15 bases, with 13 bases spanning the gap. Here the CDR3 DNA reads TGTGCCAGCAGCTTAGCGGTGGGCCAGGGGTTCTTC. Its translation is CASSLAVGQGFF.

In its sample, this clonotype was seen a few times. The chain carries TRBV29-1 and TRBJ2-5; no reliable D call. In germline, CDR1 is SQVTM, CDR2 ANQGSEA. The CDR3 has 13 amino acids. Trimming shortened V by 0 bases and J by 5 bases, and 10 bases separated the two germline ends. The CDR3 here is CSVEDGLRETQYF. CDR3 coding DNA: TGCAGCGTTGAAGATGGGCTCCGGGAGACCCAGTACTTC.

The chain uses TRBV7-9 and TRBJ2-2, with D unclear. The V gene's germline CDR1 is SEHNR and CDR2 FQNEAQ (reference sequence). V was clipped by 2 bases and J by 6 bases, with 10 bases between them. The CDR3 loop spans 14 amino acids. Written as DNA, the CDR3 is TGTGCCAGCAGCTTACTTACGGGCGCCGGGGAGCTGTTTTTT. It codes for CASSLLTGAGELFF.

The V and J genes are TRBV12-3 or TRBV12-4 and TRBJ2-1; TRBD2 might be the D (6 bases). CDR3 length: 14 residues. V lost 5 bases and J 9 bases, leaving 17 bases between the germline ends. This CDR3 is CASSPPGLSAEQFF. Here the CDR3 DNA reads TGTGCCAGCAGTCCCCCGGGACTGTCGGCTGAGCAGTTCTTC.

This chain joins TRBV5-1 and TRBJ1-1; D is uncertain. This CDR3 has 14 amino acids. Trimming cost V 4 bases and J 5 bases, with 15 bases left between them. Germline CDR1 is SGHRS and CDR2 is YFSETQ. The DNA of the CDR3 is TGCGCCAGCAGCCTGGAAGGGTTCAGGACTGAAGCTTTCTTT. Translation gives CASSLEGFRTEAFF.

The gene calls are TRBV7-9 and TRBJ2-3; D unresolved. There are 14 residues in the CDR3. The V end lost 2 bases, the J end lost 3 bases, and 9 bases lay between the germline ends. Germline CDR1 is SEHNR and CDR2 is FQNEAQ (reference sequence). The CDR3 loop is CASSLRRSTDTQYF. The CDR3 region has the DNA TGTGCCAGCAGCTTACGGAGATCAACAGATACGCAGTATTTT.

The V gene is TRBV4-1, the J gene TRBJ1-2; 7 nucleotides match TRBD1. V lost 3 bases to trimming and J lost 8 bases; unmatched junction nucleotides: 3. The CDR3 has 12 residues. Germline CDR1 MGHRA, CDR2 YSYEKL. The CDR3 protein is CASSHTGVGYTF. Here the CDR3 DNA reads TGCGCCAGCAGCCACACAGGGGTAGGCTACACCTTC.

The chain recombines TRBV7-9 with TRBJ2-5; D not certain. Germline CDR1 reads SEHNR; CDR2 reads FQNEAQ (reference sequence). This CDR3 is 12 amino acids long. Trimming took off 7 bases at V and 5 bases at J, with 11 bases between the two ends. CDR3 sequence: CASTFSEETQYF. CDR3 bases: TGTGCCAGCACCTTCTCCGAGGAGACCCAGTACTTC.

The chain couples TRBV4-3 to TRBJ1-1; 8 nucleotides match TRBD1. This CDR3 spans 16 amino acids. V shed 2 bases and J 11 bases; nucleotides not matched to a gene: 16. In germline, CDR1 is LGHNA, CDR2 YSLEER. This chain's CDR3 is CASSQLMGQAAQRAFF. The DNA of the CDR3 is TGCGCCAGCAGCCAATTAATGGGACAGGCGGCCCAACGGGCTTTCTTT.

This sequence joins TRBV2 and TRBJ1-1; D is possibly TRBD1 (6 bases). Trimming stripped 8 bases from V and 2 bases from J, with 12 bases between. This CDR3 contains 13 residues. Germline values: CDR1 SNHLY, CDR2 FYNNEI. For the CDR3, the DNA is TGTGCCAGCGGGGGGGGGCCCAACACTGAAGCTTTCTTT. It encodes CASGGGPNTEAFF.

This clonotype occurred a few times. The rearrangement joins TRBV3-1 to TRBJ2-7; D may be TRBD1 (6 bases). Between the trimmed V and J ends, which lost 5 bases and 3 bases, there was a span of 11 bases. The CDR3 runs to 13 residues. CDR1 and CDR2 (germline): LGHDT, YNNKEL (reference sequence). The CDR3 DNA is TGTGCCAGCAGCTTCACAGGGTTCTACGAGCAGTACTTC. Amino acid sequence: CASSFTGFYEQYF.

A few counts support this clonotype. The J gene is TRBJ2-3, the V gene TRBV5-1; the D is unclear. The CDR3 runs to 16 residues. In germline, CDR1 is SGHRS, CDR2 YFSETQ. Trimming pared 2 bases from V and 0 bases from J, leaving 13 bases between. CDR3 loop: CASSLRPATSTDTQYF. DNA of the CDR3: TGCGCCAGCAGCTTACGGCCAGCTACTAGCACAGATACGCAGTATTTT.

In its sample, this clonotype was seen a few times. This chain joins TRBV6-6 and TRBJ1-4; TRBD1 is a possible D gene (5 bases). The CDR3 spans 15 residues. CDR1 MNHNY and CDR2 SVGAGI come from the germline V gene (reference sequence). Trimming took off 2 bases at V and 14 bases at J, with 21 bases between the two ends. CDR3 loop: CASSYAGTFGVGLFF. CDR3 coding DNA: TGTGCCAGCAGTTACGCCGGGACTTTCGGAGTCGGGCTGTTTTTT.

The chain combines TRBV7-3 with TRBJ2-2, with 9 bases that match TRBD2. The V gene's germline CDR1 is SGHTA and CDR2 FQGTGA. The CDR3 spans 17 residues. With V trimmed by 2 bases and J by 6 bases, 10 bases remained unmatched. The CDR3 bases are TGTGCCAGCAGCTTATCGGTAGCGGGAGCGACCCCCGGGGAGCTGTTTTTT. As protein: CASSLSVAGATPGELFF.

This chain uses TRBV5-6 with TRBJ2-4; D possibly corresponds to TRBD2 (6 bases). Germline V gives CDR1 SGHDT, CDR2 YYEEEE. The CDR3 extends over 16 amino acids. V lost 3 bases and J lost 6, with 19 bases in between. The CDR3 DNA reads TGTGCCAGCAGCTCCCCATTGACTTCGGAGGGAAACATTCAGTACTTC. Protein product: CASSSPLTSEGNIQYF.

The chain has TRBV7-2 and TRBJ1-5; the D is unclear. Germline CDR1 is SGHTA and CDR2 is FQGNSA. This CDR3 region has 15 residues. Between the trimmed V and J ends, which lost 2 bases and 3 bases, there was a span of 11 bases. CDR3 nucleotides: TGTGCCAGCAGCTTAATTGGCGGATTCAATCAGCCCCAGCATTTT. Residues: CASSLIGGFNQPQHF.

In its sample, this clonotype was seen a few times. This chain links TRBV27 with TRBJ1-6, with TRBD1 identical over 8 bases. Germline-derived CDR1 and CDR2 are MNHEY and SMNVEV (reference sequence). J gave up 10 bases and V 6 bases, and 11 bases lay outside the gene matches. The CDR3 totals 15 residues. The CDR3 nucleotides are TGTGCCAGCAGCCAGGGGGCCAGTCGGATCTCACCCCTCCACTTT. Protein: CASSQGASRISPLHF.

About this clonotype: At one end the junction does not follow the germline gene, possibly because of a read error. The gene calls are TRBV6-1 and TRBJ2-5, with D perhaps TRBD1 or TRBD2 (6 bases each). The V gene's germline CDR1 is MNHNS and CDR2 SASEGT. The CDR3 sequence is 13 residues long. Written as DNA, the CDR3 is TGTGCCCGCAGTGACGGGGGCCGAGAGACCCAGTACTTC. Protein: CARSDGGRETQYF.

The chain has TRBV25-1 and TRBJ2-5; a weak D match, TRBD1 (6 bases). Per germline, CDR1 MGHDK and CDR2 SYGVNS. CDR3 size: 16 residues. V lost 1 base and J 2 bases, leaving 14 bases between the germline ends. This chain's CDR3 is CASSEFRTASQETQYF. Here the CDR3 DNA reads TGTGCCAGCAGTGAATTTAGGACAGCTTCGCAAGAGACCCAGTACTTC.

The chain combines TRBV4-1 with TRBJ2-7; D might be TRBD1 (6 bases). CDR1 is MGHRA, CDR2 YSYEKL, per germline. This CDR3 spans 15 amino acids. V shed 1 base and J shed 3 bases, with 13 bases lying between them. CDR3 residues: CASSQAGTSDYEQYF. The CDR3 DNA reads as TGCGCCAGCAGCCAAGCTGGGACATCAGACTACGAGCAGTACTTC.

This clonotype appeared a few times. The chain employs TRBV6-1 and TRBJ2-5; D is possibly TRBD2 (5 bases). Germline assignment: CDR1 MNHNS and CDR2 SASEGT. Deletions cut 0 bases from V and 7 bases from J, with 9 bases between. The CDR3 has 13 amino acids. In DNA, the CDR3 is TGTGCCAGCAGTGAAGCTAAGCTAGCGACCCAGTACTTC. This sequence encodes CASSEAKLATQYF.

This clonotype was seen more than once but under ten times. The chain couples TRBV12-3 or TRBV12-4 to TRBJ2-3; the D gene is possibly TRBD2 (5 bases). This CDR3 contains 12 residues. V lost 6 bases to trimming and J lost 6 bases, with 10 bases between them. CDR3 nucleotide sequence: TGTGCCAGCAGACCCCCGGGGGATACGCAGTATTTT. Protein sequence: CASRPPGDTQYF.

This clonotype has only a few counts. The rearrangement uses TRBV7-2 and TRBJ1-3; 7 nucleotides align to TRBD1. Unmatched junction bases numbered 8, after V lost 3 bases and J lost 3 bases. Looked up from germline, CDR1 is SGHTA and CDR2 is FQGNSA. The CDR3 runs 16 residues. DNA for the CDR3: TGTGCCAGCAGCTTGTTACCAGGGGGAGGTGGAAACACCATATATTTT. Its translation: CASSLLPGGGGNTIYF.

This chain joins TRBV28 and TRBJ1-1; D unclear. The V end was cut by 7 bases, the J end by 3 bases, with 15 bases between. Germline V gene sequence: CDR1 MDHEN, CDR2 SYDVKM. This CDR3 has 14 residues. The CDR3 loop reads CASTRTRWDTEAFF. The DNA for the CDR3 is TGTGCCAGCACCAGGACCAGGTGGGACACTGAAGCTTTCTTT.

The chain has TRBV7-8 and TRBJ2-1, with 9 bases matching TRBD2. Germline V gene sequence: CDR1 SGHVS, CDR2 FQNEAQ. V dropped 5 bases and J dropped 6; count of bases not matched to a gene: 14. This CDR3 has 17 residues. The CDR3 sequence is CASSPGSGTSWGNEQFF. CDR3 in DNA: TGTGCCAGCAGCCCCGGCTCCGGGACTAGCTGGGGCAATGAGCAGTTCTTC.

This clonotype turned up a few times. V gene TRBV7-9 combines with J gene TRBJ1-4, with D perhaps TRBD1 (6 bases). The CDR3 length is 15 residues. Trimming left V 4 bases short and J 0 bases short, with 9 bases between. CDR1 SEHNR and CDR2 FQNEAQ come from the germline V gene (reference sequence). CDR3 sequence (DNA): TGTGCCAGCAGCTCCACAGGGTCAACTAATGAAAAACTGTTTTTT. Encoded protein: CASSSTGSTNEKLFF.

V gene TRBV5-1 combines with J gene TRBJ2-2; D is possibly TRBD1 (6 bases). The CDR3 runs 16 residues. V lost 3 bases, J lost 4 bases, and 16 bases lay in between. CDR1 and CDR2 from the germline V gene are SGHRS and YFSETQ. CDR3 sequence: CASSSSTGPITGELFF. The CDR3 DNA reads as TGCGCCAGCAGCTCCTCCACAGGGCCCATCACCGGGGAGCTGTTTTTT.

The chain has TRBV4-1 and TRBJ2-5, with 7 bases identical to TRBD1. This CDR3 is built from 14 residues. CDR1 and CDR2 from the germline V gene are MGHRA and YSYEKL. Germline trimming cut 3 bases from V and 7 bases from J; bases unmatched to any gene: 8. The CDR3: CASSHRQGTATQYF. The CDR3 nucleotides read TGCGCCAGCAGCCACCGACAGGGAACGGCGACCCAGTACTTC.